This record concerns one T cell receptor (beta chain) sequence. There is no known antigen for this receptor. The record has no base qualities; no much larger clone is one base away. The data derive from a study of blood T cell repertoires in COVID-19 (dated by TCRdb to about 2020). For the study in its entirety: Samples from collaborators originated in the United States, Italy and Spain and spanned both the acute and convalescent phases of COVID-19. The material from the prospective study consisted of cDNA or gDNA derived from T cells, B-cell-depleted T cells, or PBMCs. Subjects who had been exposed to COVID-19, were actively infected with it, or had recovered from it provided the deeply sampled blood TCRbeta repertoires that made up the dataset. The repertoires were made available in a free public database intended to serve as a resource for research on the immune response to SARS-CoV-2. Samples came from the ongoing ImmuneRACE study (first 160 participants) plus 1,254 subjects from 6 global collaborators. Sample metadata almost always included a de-identified subject ID, COVID-19 status, age in years and sex. Where HLA class I and class II types were available, the types were taken from metadata supplied by the sample provider, not from assay-based typing. Points the paper makes about the study in general: Clinical and demographic metadata were provided uncurated, with the amount varying by source and participant.

The CDR3 spans 16 residues, from the cysteine through the phenylalanine. The read is trimmed to its CDR3 DNA, 48 bases read in frame from base 1. According to the germline V gene (reference sequence), CDR1 reads LNHDA and CDR2 reads SQIVND. V loses 3 bases, J loses 4 bases, and the germline ends lie 18 bases apart. The collaborating institutions used their own protocols to collect whole blood in K2EDTA tubes. For TCRbeta analysis, collaborator samples were shipped as frozen whole blood, as isolated PBMCs, or as DNA extracted from either sample type. The immunoSEQ Assay, a bias-controlled multiplex PCR, was used to amplify TCRbeta CDR3 regions from genomic DNA. The source study handled its data this way. Within the assay, amplification of reference gene primers was used to estimate how many nucleated cells each sample contained. To quantify the absolute abundance of each unique TCRbeta CDR3 rearrangement, sequence reads were collapsed and filtered. For each sample, productive Simpson clonality was calculated as the square root of Simpson's diversity index over productive rearrangements. Held by TCRdb, this immuneACCESS table contains in-frame sequences only and omits some clones. Under half of the omission traces to an unresolved V gene where checked; the cause of the rest is unknown. V and J calls and clone size come straight from that table; D and trimming were deduced from the DNA. The sample profile shows roughly 67,000 clones; approximately 88% of them were found once. The top ten constitute roughly 1.2% of the sample.

The V and J segments used are TRBV19 and TRBJ1-2; TRBD1 might be the D gene, on 6 matching bases. The sequence was obtained from a woman aged 55-69 years with acute or convalescent COVID-19. The sequencing input was peripheral blood. The DNA is TGTGCCAGTAGTATCGGACAGTTAAGCCTGCCCTATGGCTACACCTTC. It specifies CASSIGQLSLPYGYTF. The CDR3, completed at both ends by the reference TRBV19 and TRBJ1-2 genes, gives the full variable domain DGGITQSPKYLFRKEGQNVTLSCEQNLNHDAMYWYRQDPGQGLRLIYYSQIVNDFQKGDIAEGYSVSREKKESFPLTVTSAQKNPTAFYLCASSIGQLSLPYGYTFGSGTRLTVV.